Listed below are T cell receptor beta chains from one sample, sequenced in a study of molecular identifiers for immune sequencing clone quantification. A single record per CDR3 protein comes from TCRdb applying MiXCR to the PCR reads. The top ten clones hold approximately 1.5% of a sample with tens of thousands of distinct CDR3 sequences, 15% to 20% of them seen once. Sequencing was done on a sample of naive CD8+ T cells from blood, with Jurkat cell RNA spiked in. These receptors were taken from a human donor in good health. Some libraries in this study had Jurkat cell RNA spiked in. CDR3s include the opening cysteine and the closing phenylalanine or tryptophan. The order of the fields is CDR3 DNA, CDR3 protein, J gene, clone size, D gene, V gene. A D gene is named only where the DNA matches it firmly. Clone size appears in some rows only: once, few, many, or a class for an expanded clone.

CDR3 DNA: TGTGCCAGCAGTGAATTTCAGGGGGCACTTGGCTACACCTTC
CDR3 protein: CASSEFQGALGYTF
J gene: TRBJ1-2
clone size: many
D gene: TRBD1
V gene: TRBV2

CDR3 DNA: TGTGCCAACCTACCTAGAAGCGGGGACAGCTCCTACGAGCAGTACTTC
CDR3 protein: CANLPRSGDSSYEQYF
J gene: TRBJ2-7
clone size: NA
D gene: NA
V gene: TRBV21-1

CDR3 DNA: TGTGCCACCAGTGATTTAATGAGCAATCAGCCCCAGCATTTT
CDR3 protein: CATSDLMSNQPQHF
J gene: TRBJ1-5
clone size: many
D gene: NA
V gene: TRBV24-1

CDR3 DNA: TGTGCCAGCAGGCCGGCGGGGTGGAATGAGCAGTTCTTC
CDR3 protein: CASRPAGWNEQFF
J gene: TRBJ2-1
clone size: few
D gene: NA
V gene: TRBV12-3/TRBV12-4

CDR3 DNA: TGTGCCAGCAGCCAAGGATTTACTAGCGGGAGCGGGAGCACAGATACGCAGTATTTT
CDR3 protein: CASSQGFTSGSGSTDTQYF
J gene: TRBJ2-3
clone size: many
D gene: TRBD2
V gene: TRBV4-2

CDR3 DNA: TGCAGCGTTGAAGATGGCAGGGCAACAGACCCGCAGTATTTT
CDR3 protein: CSVEDGRATDPQYF
J gene: TRBJ2-3
clone size: NA
D gene: NA
V gene: TRBV29-1

CDR3 DNA: TGTGCCAGCAGTCAGGGCGAGGGAATTTCACCCCTCCACTTT
CDR3 protein: CASSQGEGISPLHF
J gene: TRBJ1-6
clone size: many
D gene: NA
V gene: TRBV6-1

CDR3 DNA: TGTGCCAGCAGCTTATTCAGTCGGGACACTGAAGCTTTCTTT
CDR3 protein: CASSLFSRDTEAFF
J gene: TRBJ1-1
clone size: NA
D gene: NA
V gene: TRBV11-2

CDR3 DNA: TGTGCCAGCAGTTTTCTGACAGGGTATGGCTACACCTTC
CDR3 protein: CASSFLTGYGYTF
J gene: TRBJ1-2
clone size: NA
D gene: TRBD1
V gene: TRBV12-3/TRBV12-4

CDR3 DNA: TGTGCCAGCAGTGAATATCAGGGAACTAATGAAAAACTGTTTTTT
CDR3 protein: CASSEYQGTNEKLFF
J gene: TRBJ1-4
clone size: many
D gene: NA
V gene: TRBV6-1

CDR3 DNA: TGTGCCAGCAGCCAAAGCGTCCTAGGACAGGGGGACACTGAAGCTTTCTTT
CDR3 protein: CASSQSVLGQGDTEAFF
J gene: TRBJ1-1
clone size: many
D gene: TRBD1
V gene: TRBV7-9

CDR3 DNA: TGTGCCAGCAGCTTAGCGTCCCGGGACCATTCTCTCTTCGATACGCAGTATTTT
CDR3 protein: CASSLASRDHSLFDTQYF
J gene: TRBJ2-3
clone size: many
D gene: NA
V gene: TRBV7-2

CDR3 DNA: TGTGCCTGGAGTTATGGGACTGAAGCTTTCTTT
CDR3 protein: CAWSYGTEAFF
J gene: TRBJ1-1
clone size: NA
D gene: NA
V gene: TRBV30

CDR3 DNA: TGTGCCAGCTCACCAAGCACGGGGGGGATGAACACTGAAGCTTTCTTT
CDR3 protein: CASSPSTGGMNTEAFF
J gene: TRBJ1-1
clone size: NA
D gene: NA
V gene: TRBV18

CDR3 DNA: TGTGCCAGCAGCTTAGCGGGGGCTTTCAATGAGCAGTTCTTC
CDR3 protein: CASSLAGAFNEQFF
J gene: TRBJ2-1
clone size: many
D gene: NA
V gene: TRBV11-3

CDR3 DNA: TGTGCCAACGGTCGGGAAAGCAATCAGCCCCAGCATTTT
CDR3 protein: CANGRESNQPQHF
J gene: TRBJ1-5
clone size: NA
D gene: NA
V gene: TRBV19

CDR3 DNA: TGCAGTGCTAGAGATCTGACAGGCGGCACTGAAGCTTTCTTT
CDR3 protein: CSARDLTGGTEAFF
J gene: TRBJ1-1
clone size: many
D gene: NA
V gene: TRBV20-1

CDR3 DNA: TGTGCCAGCAGCTTACGGGGGCGGCCCCGAGGTAACGAGCAGTACTTC
CDR3 protein: CASSLRGRPRGNEQYF
J gene: TRBJ2-7
clone size: many
D gene: NA
V gene: TRBV7-8

CDR3 DNA: TGTGCCAGCAAGGTCGAGACAGGCACCGGGGAGCTGTTTTTT
CDR3 protein: CASKVETGTGELFF
J gene: TRBJ2-2
clone size: NA
D gene: NA
V gene: TRBV27

CDR3 DNA: TGCGCCAGCAGTCGGGGGGGGTTCCAGGCCAAAAACATTCAGTACTTC
CDR3 protein: CASSRGGFQAKNIQYF
J gene: TRBJ2-4
clone size: many
D gene: TRBD2
V gene: TRBV23-1

CDR3 DNA: TGTGCCAGCAGCTTAGAGCCACTAGCGGGAGTGACTTACCAAGAGACCCAGTACTTC
CDR3 protein: CASSLEPLAGVTYQETQYF
J gene: TRBJ2-5
clone size: many
D gene: TRBD2
V gene: TRBV7-2

CDR3 DNA: TGTGCCAGTAGTATAGTAGGTTTTAACACCGGGGAGCTGTTTTTT
CDR3 protein: CASSIVGFNTGELFF
J gene: TRBJ2-2
clone size: many
D gene: NA
V gene: TRBV19

CDR3 DNA: TGTGCAACCGGGACAGGGAATCAGCCCCAGCATTTT
CDR3 protein: CATGTGNQPQHF
J gene: TRBJ1-5
clone size: many
D gene: TRBD1
V gene: TRBV28

CDR3 DNA: TGCAGTGCTAGAGATTTCCTCTCTTACGAGCAGTACTTC
CDR3 protein: CSARDFLSYEQYF
J gene: TRBJ2-7
clone size: many
D gene: NA
V gene: TRBV20-1

CDR3 DNA: TGTGCCAGCAGCCACAGGGCTAGGTACACAGATACGCAGTATTTT
CDR3 protein: CASSHRARYTDTQYF
J gene: TRBJ2-3
clone size: many
D gene: NA
V gene: TRBV6-2/TRBV6-3

CDR3 DNA: TGTGCCAGCAGCCCAATAGCGGGAGATGGCGAGCAGTACTTC
CDR3 protein: CASSPIAGDGEQYF
J gene: TRBJ2-7
clone size: many
D gene: TRBD2
V gene: TRBV27

CDR3 DNA: TGTGCCAGCAGGAACAAAGGGTCCATGGTGAATACGCAGTATTTT
CDR3 protein: CASRNKGSMVNTQYF
J gene: TRBJ2-3
clone size: once
D gene: NA
V gene: TRBV11-1

CDR3 DNA: TGTGCCAGCAGCCAAGTCGCAGGCCAGGTCCCCGGGGAGCTGTTTTTT
CDR3 protein: CASSQVAGQVPGELFF
J gene: TRBJ2-2
clone size: many
D gene: NA
V gene: TRBV3-1

CDR3 DNA: TGTGCCAGCAGCTCGACTAGTACCTACGAGCAGTACTTC
CDR3 protein: CASSSTSTYEQYF
J gene: TRBJ2-7
clone size: many
D gene: NA
V gene: TRBV7-9

CDR3 DNA: TGTGCCACCAGCAGAGAACAGGAGAACACTGAAGCTTTCTTT
CDR3 protein: CATSREQENTEAFF
J gene: TRBJ1-1
clone size: many
D gene: NA
V gene: TRBV15

CDR3 DNA: TGTGCTAGTGGTTTGCTCTCCTCAGGAGTGTTGTACGAGCAGTACTTC
CDR3 protein: CASGLLSSGVLYEQYF
J gene: TRBJ2-7
clone size: many
D gene: NA
V gene: TRBV12-5

CDR3 DNA: TGCAGCGTTGAAGAACGTTTGAGGGGGCGCTCAGGCGAGCAGTTCTTC
CDR3 protein: CSVEERLRGRSGEQFF
J gene: TRBJ2-1
clone size: many
D gene: TRBD1
V gene: TRBV29-1

CDR3 DNA: TGTGCCATCAGTGAGTACCGGGACAGGGCTCTCGAGCAGTACTTC
CDR3 protein: CAISEYRDRALEQYF
J gene: TRBJ2-7
clone size: many
D gene: TRBD1
V gene: TRBV10-3

CDR3 DNA: TGTGCCAGCAGTCCACAATCTGAAGAGACCCAGTACTTC
CDR3 protein: CASSPQSEETQYF
J gene: TRBJ2-5
clone size: NA
D gene: NA
V gene: TRBV7-2

CDR3 DNA: TGCAGCGTTGAAGATCTTTGGCTAGAAAGTGGTGAGCAGTTCTTC
CDR3 protein: CSVEDLWLESGEQFF
J gene: TRBJ2-1
clone size: many
D gene: NA
V gene: TRBV29-1

CDR3 DNA: TGTGCCAGCGGCTTGAAGGACAGGAACAATCAGCCCCAGCATTTT
CDR3 protein: CASGLKDRNNQPQHF
J gene: TRBJ1-5
clone size: NA
D gene: TRBD1
V gene: TRBV5-6

CDR3 DNA: TGTGCCAGCAGCCAAGATGCCGGGTTCCGGGAGGACCTAGTGGGCACAGATACGCAGTATTTT
CDR3 protein: CASSQDAGFREDLVGTDTQYF
J gene: TRBJ2-3
clone size: NA
D gene: TRBD2
V gene: TRBV4-2

CDR3 DNA: TGTGCCAGCAGTCGGGAGCCGGGCCCGAACACCGGGGAGCTGTTTTTT
CDR3 protein: CASSREPGPNTGELFF
J gene: TRBJ2-2
clone size: many
D gene: NA
V gene: TRBV6-5

CDR3 DNA: TGCAGCGTCTTGGAGGGTGAGCAGTTCTTC
CDR3 protein: CSVLEGEQFF
J gene: TRBJ2-1
clone size: many
D gene: NA
V gene: TRBV29-1

CDR3 DNA: TGCAGCGTTGTCCCTAGCGGGAGCGAGCAGTACTTC
CDR3 protein: CSVVPSGSEQYF
J gene: TRBJ2-7
clone size: many
D gene: TRBD2
V gene: TRBV29-1

CDR3 DNA: TGTGCCAGTAGTACCCCCGGACAGGGGACTTCTAACTATGGCTACACCTTC
CDR3 protein: CASSTPGQGTSNYGYTF
J gene: TRBJ1-2
clone size: many
D gene: TRBD1
V gene: TRBV19

CDR3 DNA: TGCGCCAGCAGCCAAGATTCCGGCCTAGCGGAGACCTACAATGAGCAGTTCTTC
CDR3 protein: CASSQDSGLAETYNEQFF
J gene: TRBJ2-1
clone size: many
D gene: TRBD2
V gene: TRBV4-3

CDR3 DNA: TGCGCCAGCAGCCAAGATCAGGGGTGGAATGAGCAGTTCTTC
CDR3 protein: CASSQDQGWNEQFF
J gene: TRBJ2-1
clone size: NA
D gene: NA
V gene: TRBV4-1

CDR3 DNA: TGTGCCAGCAGTCATTCTACGACCGGACTAGCGGGAACAGAGACCCAGTACTTC
CDR3 protein: CASSHSTTGLAGTETQYF
J gene: TRBJ2-5
clone size: many
D gene: TRBD2
V gene: TRBV6-2/TRBV6-3

CDR3 DNA: TGTGCCAGCAGTGAAAGTGGAGGGATAGAGACCCAGTACTTC
CDR3 protein: CASSESGGIETQYF
J gene: TRBJ2-5
clone size: NA
D gene: NA
V gene: TRBV2

CDR3 DNA: TGTGCCTGGAGTGTTCCGACCGAGCAGTACTTC
CDR3 protein: CAWSVPTEQYF
J gene: TRBJ2-7
clone size: many
D gene: NA
V gene: TRBV30

CDR3 DNA: TGTGCCAGCAGCCCTGCAGGGAATGAGCAGTTCTTC
CDR3 protein: CASSPAGNEQFF
J gene: TRBJ2-1
clone size: NA
D gene: NA
V gene: TRBV6-6

CDR3 DNA: TGTGCCAGCAGAGCCCTAGCGGGATCCTACGAGCAGTACTTC
CDR3 protein: CASRALAGSYEQYF
J gene: TRBJ2-7
clone size: many
D gene: TRBD2
V gene: TRBV6-5

CDR3 DNA: TGCGCCAGCAGCCAAAGAGGGCAGGGGAACTACGAGCAGTACTTC
CDR3 protein: CASSQRGQGNYEQYF
J gene: TRBJ2-7
clone size: many
D gene: NA
V gene: TRBV4-1

CDR3 DNA: TGCAGCGTTGCCCGGGCAGGGGTTGGAACTGAAGCTTTCTTT
CDR3 protein: CSVARAGVGTEAFF
J gene: TRBJ1-1
clone size: many
D gene: NA
V gene: TRBV29-1

CDR3 DNA: TGTGCCAGCAGTTTTCCCCCCGTTGGAGCTTTCTTT
CDR3 protein: CASSFPPVGAFF
J gene: TRBJ1-1
clone size: few
D gene: NA
V gene: TRBV9

CDR3 DNA: TGTGCCAGCAGGAAAATGGGGGGCACCGGGGAGCTGTTTTTT
CDR3 protein: CASRKMGGTGELFF
J gene: TRBJ2-2
clone size: many
D gene: NA
V gene: TRBV28

CDR3 DNA: TGTGCCAGCAGTCGAGACAGGGTACGGGGCGAAGAGACCCAGTACTTC
CDR3 protein: CASSRDRVRGEETQYF
J gene: TRBJ2-5
clone size: many
D gene: TRBD1
V gene: TRBV28

CDR3 DNA: TGTGCCAGCAGTTCTGTCACTCCGGGACTAGCGGCTTTGCGCTACAATGAGCAGTTCTTC
CDR3 protein: CASSSVTPGLAALRYNEQFF
J gene: TRBJ2-1
clone size: many
D gene: TRBD2
V gene: TRBV27

CDR3 DNA: TGTGCCAGCAGCGACGTCCTCGACCTCTATAATTCACCCCTCCACTTT
CDR3 protein: CASSDVLDLYNSPLHF
J gene: TRBJ1-6
clone size: many
D gene: NA
V gene: TRBV2

CDR3 DNA: TGTGCCAGCAGCTTATTCCCCAGATCGGATCAGTACTTC
CDR3 protein: CASSLFPRSDQYF
J gene: TRBJ2-7
clone size: many
D gene: NA
V gene: TRBV7-2

CDR3 DNA: TGTGCCAGCAGTCGTACAGGGGTATCTGGAAACACCATATATTTT
CDR3 protein: CASSRTGVSGNTIYF
J gene: TRBJ1-3
clone size: many
D gene: TRBD1
V gene: TRBV6-5

CDR3 DNA: TGTGCCAGCAGTGACCCCCGGGACTCCTACGAGCAGTACTTC
CDR3 protein: CASSDPRDSYEQYF
J gene: TRBJ2-7
clone size: few
D gene: NA
V gene: TRBV28

CDR3 DNA: TGTGCCAGCAGCCAGACAGGGAAGGCTGAAGCTTTCTTT
CDR3 protein: CASSQTGKAEAFF
J gene: TRBJ1-1
clone size: many
D gene: TRBD1
V gene: TRBV7-9